The 3 T cell receptor beta chains reported below all come from one sample, sequenced in a study of blood T cells in healthy people across ages. A second roughly 6 to 12 cycle PCR used barcoded and J-beta primers. Each CDR3 protein gets one entry after TCRdb re-called the 5' RACE reads with MiXCR. The sample carries approximately 800,000 distinct CDR3 sequences, around 45% recorded once. The sample was blood. These receptors were taken from a man of 80 years or more in good health.

This clonotype was recorded at least ten times. This chain links TRBV4-1 with TRBJ2-5; 7 nucleotides match TRBD2. The V segment lost 4 bases and the J segment 5 bases; nucleotides outside the gene matches: 10. The germline V gene has CDR1 MGHRA and CDR2 YSYEKL. The CDR3 covers 15 residues. The CDR3 loop reads CASSPAGDPRETQYF. The DNA of the CDR3 is TGCGCCAGCAGCCCCGCGGGAGACCCCCGTGAGACCCAGTACTTC.

The genes are TRBV4-1 and TRBJ1-1; D gene unclear. Looked up from germline, CDR1 is MGHRA and CDR2 is YSYEKL. Trimming took off 4 bases at V and 0 bases at J, with 15 bases between the two ends. This CDR3 region has 16 residues. CDR3 in amino acids: CASSPRYCRVNTEAFF. CDR3 in DNA: TGCGCCAGCAGCCCAAGATATTGTAGGGTGAACACTGAAGCTTTCTTT.

This chain uses TRBV10-2 with TRBJ1-6; no definite D call. This CDR3 has 13 residues. From germline, CDR1 is WSHSY and CDR2 SAAADI. V was pared by 6 bases and J by 7 bases, with 10 bases between. Here the CDR3 DNA reads TGCGCCAGCAGAGGAAGCCCAAATTCACCCCTCCACTTT. It yields the protein CASRGSPNSPLHF.